This T cell receptor (beta chain) emerged from a study of shared clonotypes between healthy human individuals. The wider study: The donor group consisted of two women and a few men, aged 18 to 49.

Profiled with immunoSEQ multiplex PCR; TCRdb holds only in-frame clones, not every one. The sample yields 450,000 to 650,000 clones, around three quarters seen once. V shed 7 bases and J shed 2 bases, with 11 bases lying between them. CDR1 is MNHNS, CDR2 SASEGT, per germline. The CDR3 length is 13 residues. The sample holds one count of this clone. This receptor was taken from a middle-aged woman in good health. Some clones in this sample may be carry-over from other donors' samples. This sequence joins TRBV6-1 and TRBJ1-1, with unresolved D. Material: PBMCs. For the CDR3, the DNA is TGTGCCAGCAACGGCAGAGAAAACACTGAAGCTTTCTTT. It is translated as CASNGRENTEAFF.